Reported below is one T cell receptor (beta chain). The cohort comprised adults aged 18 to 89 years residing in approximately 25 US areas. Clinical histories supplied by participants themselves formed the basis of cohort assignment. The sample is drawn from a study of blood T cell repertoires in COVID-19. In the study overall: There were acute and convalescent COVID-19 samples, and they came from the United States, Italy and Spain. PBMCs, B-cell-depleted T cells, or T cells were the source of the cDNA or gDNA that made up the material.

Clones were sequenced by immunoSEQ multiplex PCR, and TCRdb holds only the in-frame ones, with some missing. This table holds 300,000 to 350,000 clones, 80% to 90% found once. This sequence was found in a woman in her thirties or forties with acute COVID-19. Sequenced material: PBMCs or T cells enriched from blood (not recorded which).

CDR3 sequence: CSATGQPEAFF. DNA of the CDR3: TGCAGTGCTACAGGACAGCCTGAAGCTTTCTTT. This chain uses TRBV20-1 with TRBJ1-1; possible D gene TRBD1, 6 bases. This CDR3 has 11 amino acids. CDR1 is DFQATT, CDR2 SNEGSKA, per germline (reference sequence). With 4 bases removed from V and 6 bases from J, the gap between germline ends came to 9 bases.